The present T cell receptor (beta chain) was sequenced within a study of T cell responses to AZD1222 COVID-19 vaccine. Overall study results and limits: Recipients of AZD1222 seropositive at baseline numbered only 5 or 6. Only after the peak T cell response were repertoires sampled.

The CDR3 is 16 amino acids. CDR1 SGHKS and CDR2 YYEKEE come from the germline V gene (reference sequence). V was cut by 4 bases and J by 0 bases, with 11 bases left in between. With respect to this clone: The target antigen is unknown.

Profiled with immunoSEQ multiplex PCR; TCRdb holds only in-frame clones, not every one. Here the sample spans about 120,000 clones, around 93% being singletons. The specimen comprised peripheral blood, sampled on day 0 of AZD1222 vaccination. The rearrangement joins TRBV5-5 to TRBJ2-6; D remains ambiguous. This TCR came from an adult in good health. Written as DNA, the CDR3 is TGTGCCAGCAGCCCCGGACGGTACTCTGGGGCCAACGTCCTGACTTTC. This codes for CASSPGRYSGANVLTF. Supplemented by reference TRBV5-5 and TRBJ2-6, the full variable domain reads DAGVTQSPTHLIKTRGQQVTLRCSPISGHKSVSWYQQVLGQGPQFIFQYYEKEERGRGNFPDRFSARQFPNYSSELNVNALLLGDSALYLCASSPGRYSGANVLTFGAGSRLTVL.